This TCR beta chain was sequenced for a study of blood T cell repertoires in COVID-19. The wider study: Samples taken during acute and convalescent COVID-19 were collected in the United States, Italy and Spain.

The CDR3 totals 19 residues. V lost 1 base and J lost 5; bases outside the gene matches: 15. CDR1 and CDR2 (germline): SGHVS, FNYEAQ. TCRdb's copy holds only in-frame clones and misses some; the assay was immunoSEQ multiplex PCR. Of some 150,000 clones listed, roughly 80% are singletons. The receptor's source is a man between 65 and 79 years old with acute or convalescent COVID-19. This chain joins TRBV7-6 and TRBJ2-3; 10 positions match TRBD2. Sequencing was carried out using peripheral blood. CDR3 region: CASSLDPPGLAGVGDTQYF. The CDR3, as DNA: TGTGCCAGCAGCTTAGATCCCCCCGGGCTAGCGGGAGTCGGAGATACGCAGTATTTT. Full variable domain (outside the CDR3, taken from reference TRBV7-6 and TRBJ2-3): GAGVSQSPRYKVTKRGQDVALRCDPISGHVSLYWYRQALGQGPEFLTYFNYEAQQDKSGLPNDRFSAERPEGSISTLTIQRTEQRDSAMYRCASSLDPPGLAGVGDTQYFGPGTRLTVL.